The 28 T cell receptor beta chains below were found in one sample sequenced in a study of blood T cell repertoires in COVID-19. Profiled with immunoSEQ multiplex PCR; TCRdb holds only in-frame clones, not every one. Here the sample spans fewer than 200,000 clones, around 90% being singletons. The sequenced sample was peripheral blood. The source is a man aged 35-49 years with active or convalescent COVID-19.

This clone was picked up a small number of times. The V call is TRBV3-1 (or the pseudogene TRBV3-2), the J call TRBJ2-5; D unresolved. The CDR3 loop spans 17 amino acids. Germline-derived CDR1 and CDR2 are LGHDT and YNNKEL (reference sequence). V shed 0 bases and J shed 1 base, with 15 bases lying between them. CDR3 nucleotides: TGTGCCAGCAGCCAAGATGACACACTTGGAACCCAAGAGACCCAGTACTTC. Its protein product is CASSQDDTLGTQETQYF.

J is TRBJ1-2 and V is TRBV6-1; 8 nucleotides align to TRBD1. This CDR3 is 16 amino acids long. J gave up 6 bases and V 3 bases, and 12 bases lay outside the gene matches. Germline V lookup: CDR1 MNHNS, CDR2 SASEGT. The CDR3 sequence: CASSEDRTGRKDGYTF. CDR3 coding DNA: TGTGCCAGCAGTGAGGACCGGACAGGGCGAAAGGATGGCTACACCTTC.

V usage is TRBV5-4 and J usage is TRBJ2-3; the D is unclear. The CDR3 has 14 amino acids. The germline CDR1 and CDR2 sequences are SGHNT and YYREEE (reference sequence). Trimming cost V 1 base and J 1 base, with 7 bases left between them. The CDR3 coding sequence is TGTGCCAGCAGCTTGAACTCTCGCACAGATACGCAGTATTTT. Its translation is CASSLNSRTDTQYF.

This clone has just a few counts. The chain has TRBV4-2 and TRBJ2-1; 8 positions agree with TRBD2. Germline V gene sequence: CDR1 LGHNA, CDR2 YNFKEQ. The CDR3 has 16 residues. V lost 1 base, J lost 2 bases, and 4 bases stayed unmatched. In nucleotides, the CDR3 is TGTGCCAGCAGCCAAGGGGGACTAGTCCCCTACAATGAGCAGTTCTTC. Translated, it gives CASSQGGLVPYNEQFF.

The chain links TRBV19 to TRBJ1-5, with D unresolved. The V and J ends lost 9 bases and 6 bases respectively, with 9 bases between them. CDR3 size: 11 residues. Germline values: CDR1 LNHDA, CDR2 SQIVND (reference sequence). CDR3 amino acids: CASGGIQPQHF. DNA of the CDR3: TGTGCCAGCGGAGGGATTCAGCCCCAGCATTTT. Complete variable domain (other parts from reference TRBV19 and TRBJ1-5): DGGITQSPKYLFRKEGQNVTLSCEQNLNHDAMYWYRQDPGQGLRLIYYSQIVNDFQKGDIAEGYSVSREKKESFPLTVTSAQKNPTAFYLCASGGIQPQHFGDGTRLSIL.

This sequence joins TRBV18 and TRBJ2-1; 10 nucleotides agree with TRBD2. V trimming: 6 bases; J trimming: 2 bases; junction bases outside the gene matches: 4. There are 15 residues in the CDR3. From germline, CDR1 is KGHSH and CDR2 LQKENI. CDR3 protein: CASSRLAGTYNEQFF. Written as DNA, the CDR3 is TGTGCCAGCTCTCGACTAGCGGGTACCTACAATGAGCAGTTCTTC.

This clone was observed a single time. V usage is TRBV6-5 and J usage is TRBJ2-2; possibly TRBD2 for D (5 bases). CDR3 length: 13 amino acids. Trimming removed 7 bases from V and 0 bases from J, with 6 bases in between. CDR1 MNHEY and CDR2 SVGAGI come from the germline V gene. CDR3: CASKRANTGELFF. The CDR3 region has the DNA TGTGCCAGCAAGAGGGCGAACACCGGGGAGCTGTTTTTT.

DNA of the CDR3: TGTGCCAGTAGTAGCAACAGGGATTCACCCCTCCACTTT. It translates to CASSSNRDSPLHF. The chain has TRBV19 and TRBJ1-6, with D possibly matching TRBD1 (6 bases). The germline CDR1 and CDR2 sequences are LNHDA and SQIVND (reference sequence). CDR3 length equals 13 residues. The V end lost 4 bases, the J end lost 8 bases, and 9 bases lay between the germline ends.

The chain links TRBV29-1 to TRBJ1-2; possibly TRBD1 for D (6 bases). Trimming stripped 5 bases from V and 0 bases from J, with 22 bases between. The CDR3 loop spans 17 amino acids. Germline CDR1 reads SQVTM; CDR2 reads ANQGSEA. The CDR3: CSVYNGAGAGANYGYTF. CDR3 nucleotides: TGCAGCGTTTATAATGGAGCGGGGGCAGGGGCTAACTATGGCTACACCTTC.

The V call is TRBV7-9, the J call TRBJ1-4, with 7 bases matching TRBD1. Germline V lookup: CDR1 SEHNR, CDR2 FQNEAQ (reference sequence). J gave up 4 bases and V 5 bases, and 7 bases lay outside the gene matches. The CDR3 sequence is 15 residues long. The CDR3 protein is CASSVWDSYNEKLFF. As DNA, the CDR3 is TGTGCCAGCAGCGTATGGGACAGCTATAATGAAAAACTGTTTTTT.

The J gene is TRBJ1-5, the V gene TRBV2, with D unresolved. CDR1 and CDR2 from the germline V gene are SNHLY and FYNNEI. CDR3 size: 14 residues. The ends were cut back, 4 bases at V and 3 bases at J, with 10 bases in the middle. Here the CDR3 reads CASSGDTNNQPQHF. CDR3 nucleotides: TGTGCCAGCAGTGGTGACACAAACAATCAGCCCCAGCATTTT.

The rearrangement links TRBV6-5 to TRBJ2-1; 8 bases align to TRBD1. With 7 bases clipped from V and 4 bases from J, the junction kept 9 bases outside the gene matches. The CDR3 has 15 residues. Germline V lookup: CDR1 MNHEY, CDR2 SVGAGI. The CDR3 sequence: CASMGRRTGYNEQFF. For the CDR3, the DNA is TGTGCCAGCATGGGGAGGAGGACAGGGTACAATGAGCAGTTCTTC.

The rearrangement uses TRBV2 and TRBJ2-1; 10 nucleotides align to TRBD1. CDR3 length equals 17 residues. Germline lookup yields CDR1 SNHLY and CDR2 FYNNEI. With 3 bases clipped from V and 4 bases from J, the junction kept 9 bases outside the gene matches. CDR3 nucleotides: TGTGCCAGCAGTGACCCTTCCGGGACAGGGGCATACAATGAGCAGTTCTTC. It specifies CASSDPSGTGAYNEQFF.

J is TRBJ1-6 and V is TRBV2; TRBD1 might be the D (5 bases). The germline gives CDR1 SNHLY, CDR2 FYNNEI. This CDR3 comprises 14 residues. Trimming cost V 1 base and J 9 bases, with 10 bases left between them. The CDR3 DNA sequence: TGTGCCAGCAGTGAAGAGGGGTACGGTTCACCCCTCCACTTT. It is translated as CASSEEGYGSPLHF.

The genes are TRBV6-2 or TRBV6-3 and TRBJ1-5; 7 positions match TRBD1. CDR3 length: 19 amino acids. Germline V gene sequence: CDR1 MNHEY, CDR2 SVGEGT. J gave up 7 bases and V 4 bases, and 22 bases lay outside the gene matches. Here the CDR3 DNA reads TGTGCCAGCAGTTCTGCCGCCAAGTCGTTTAACAGGGGTGGGCAGCCCCAGCATTTT. Protein sequence: CASSSAAKSFNRGGQPQHF.

The rearrangement joins TRBV7-2 to TRBJ1-1, with D hard to call. Germline assignment: CDR1 SGHTA and CDR2 FQGNSA. The length of the CDR3 is 15 residues. V was cut by 1 base and J by 1 base, with 10 bases left in between. CDR3 sequence reads: CASSLGSGGNTEAFF. The CDR3 bases are TGTGCCAGCAGCTTAGGTTCAGGTGGGAACACTGAAGCTTTCTTT.

The chain couples TRBV9 to TRBJ1-2; D ambiguous. Per germline, CDR1 SGDLS and CDR2 YYNGEE. V lost 4 bases to trimming and J lost 1 base, with 8 bases between them. The CDR3 is made up of 13 amino acids. CDR3 residues: CASSRGGNYGYTF. The DNA of the CDR3 is TGTGCCAGCAGCCGGGGAGGTAACTATGGCTACACCTTC.

In this sample, this clone turned up many times. The chain uses TRBV7-2 and TRBJ1-3; 10 bases are a match to TRBD1. CDR1 and CDR2 from the germline V gene are SGHTA and FQGNSA. The CDR3 runs 17 residues. The V gene end was trimmed by 1 base and the J gene end by 3 bases; junction bases not matched to a gene: 6. The DNA of the CDR3 is TGTGCCAGCAGCTTAGTGGGACAGGGGCTCGGTGGAAACACCATATATTTT. This encodes CASSLVGQGLGGNTIYF.

This sequence joins TRBV29-1 and TRBJ1-1, with TRBD1 identical over 8 bases. V dropped 4 bases and J dropped 2; count of bases not matched to a gene: 6. Looked up from germline, CDR1 is SQVTM and CDR2 is ANQGSEA. This CDR3 has 14 residues. CDR3 residues: CSVALRGRNTEAFF. The DNA for the CDR3 is TGCAGCGTTGCCCTCAGGGGGCGAAACACTGAAGCTTTCTTT.

The chain couples TRBV27 to TRBJ1-2, with 10 bases fitting TRBD1. The germline gives CDR1 MNHEY, CDR2 SMNVEV (reference sequence). The CDR3 length is 18 residues. V lost 6 bases and J lost 2; bases outside the gene matches: 15. CDR3 nucleotide sequence: TGTGCCAGCAGGGCTGGGACAGGGGCCCTCACCTTCAACTATGGCTACACCTTC. Residues: CASRAGTGALTFNYGYTF.

This clone was found once. The chain is built from TRBV2 and TRBJ2-1; 11 positions match TRBD2. V shed 6 bases and J 4 bases; nucleotides not matched to a gene: 8. There are 16 residues in the CDR3. Germline V gene lookup returns CDR1 SNHLY and CDR2 FYNNEI. CDR3 sequence reads: CASSREGTSGYNEQFF. Here the CDR3 DNA reads TGTGCCAGCAGCCGAGAGGGGACTAGCGGATACAATGAGCAGTTCTTC.

The rearrangement uses TRBV7-3 and TRBJ1-5; perhaps TRBD1 as D (5 bases). Trimming took off 0 bases at V and 6 bases at J, with 6 bases between the two ends. The CDR3 length is 13 residues. Germline loops: CDR1 SGHTA, CDR2 FQGTGA. The CDR3 nucleotides are TGTGCCAGCAGCTTAACTCAGGGTCAGCCCCAGCATTTT. Its translation is CASSLTQGQPQHF.

This clone has only one observation. This chain connects TRBV19 to TRBJ1-5; 10 nucleotides line up with TRBD1. V lost 3 bases and J lost 0; bases outside the gene matches: 8. The CDR3 has 18 residues. In germline, CDR1 is LNHDA, CDR2 SQIVND (reference sequence). CDR3 sequence: CASSIRRDRGLSNQPQHF. CDR3 nucleotides: TGTGCCAGTAGTATTAGGAGGGACAGGGGACTTAGCAATCAGCCCCAGCATTTT.

This CDR3 reads CASSLVQGKGYTF. CDR3 coding DNA: TGTGCCAGCAGTCTTGTACAGGGGAAAGGCTACACCTTC. The rearrangement uses TRBV6-6 and TRBJ1-2; TRBD1 agrees at 7 bases. V trimming: 5 bases; J trimming: 8 bases; junction bases outside the gene matches: 8. The germline V gene encodes CDR1 MNHNY and CDR2 SVGAGI (reference sequence). The length of the CDR3 is 13 residues.

This sequence joins TRBV4-3 and TRBJ1-5, with 8 bases fitting TRBD1. V lost 0 bases to trimming and J lost 5 bases; unmatched junction nucleotides: 9. The length of the CDR3 is 17 residues. Per the germline V gene, CDR1 is LGHNA and CDR2 is YSLEER. This CDR3 reads CASSQDLSGGGYQPQHF. CDR3 DNA sequence: TGCGCCAGCAGCCAAGATCTCTCAGGGGGCGGTTATCAGCCCCAGCATTTT.

The chain joins TRBV5-6 to TRBJ2-1, with 9 bases fitting TRBD1. V lost 4 bases to trimming and J lost 4 bases; unmatched junction nucleotides: 12. Germline assignment: CDR1 SGHDT and CDR2 YYEEEE. The CDR3 has 17 residues. CDR3 DNA: TGTGCCAGCAGCCGGGACAGGGTCGGGGGCCAATACAATGAGCAGTTCTTC. This translates into CASSRDRVGGQYNEQFF.

The chain uses TRBV4-3 and TRBJ2-3, with 14 bases matching TRBD2. The trim removed 1 base at V and 7 bases at J, leaving 7 bases unmatched. The CDR3 has 17 residues. In germline, CDR1 is LGHNA, CDR2 YSLEER. CDR3 region: CASSQARTSGGSHTQYF. The CDR3 DNA reads as TGCGCCAGCAGCCAAGCTAGGACTAGCGGGGGGAGTCATACGCAGTATTTT.

This chain joins TRBV7-2 and TRBJ1-2, with D possibly TRBD1 on 5 matching bases. The CDR3 is 15 amino acids. Trimming removed 6 bases from V and 5 bases from J, with 19 bases in between. Germline assignment: CDR1 SGHTA and CDR2 FQGNSA. DNA of the CDR3: TGTGCCAGCAGAAAGGGACTGGAGGGGATTTATGGCTACACCTTC. It yields the protein CASRKGLEGIYGYTF.